Only a few counts were recorded for the clone carrying this TCR beta chain. Investigators prepared the TCR beta libraries by applying iRepertoire HTBI primers and Arm-PCR of CDR3 regions. TCRdb re-derived calls from the multiplex PCR reads in MiXCR, one entry per CDR3 protein. The table includes roughly 610,000 distinct CDR3 sequences, approximately 15% detected once. These data are taken from a study of regulatory T cells in long-lasting Graves disease. Described time point: newly diagnosed GD, antithyroid drugs for less than 3 months. Isolated PBMC RNA provided the starting material for the TCR library. These data were also reused for a study on T cells in Graves' hyperthyroidism and ophthalmopathy.

The specimen was peripheral blood mononuclear cells (PBMCs), collected at new diagnosis, from a patient treated with antithyroid drugs. The TCR comes from a woman under 40 with Graves disease.

Here the CDR3 reads CASSGGHNSPLHF. In nucleotides, the CDR3 is TGTGCCAGCAGCGGTGGCCATAATTCACCCCTCCACTTT. This sequence joins TRBV9 and TRBJ1-6; the D is unclear. This CDR3 has 13 amino acids. The germline gives CDR1 SGDLS, CDR2 YYNGEE. V was clipped by 3 bases and J by 5 bases, with 6 bases between them. The full variable domain, rest sourced from reference TRBV9 and TRBJ1-6, is DSGVTQTPKHLITATGQRVTLRCSPRSGDLSVYWYQQSLDQGLQFLIQYYNGEERAKGNILERFSAQQFPDLHSELNLSSLELGDSALYFCASSGGHNSPLHFGNGTRLTVT.